A selection of T cell receptor beta chains follows, all from one sample in a study of blood T cell repertoires in COVID-19. TCRdb's copy holds only in-frame clones and misses some; the assay was immunoSEQ multiplex PCR. The sample includes about 270,000 clones, 80% to 95% of them seen just once. Sequencing used PBMCs or T cells enriched from blood (not recorded which). These receptors came from a man aged 35 to 55 who had been exposed to COVID-19. Both conserved end residues are part of each CDR3. The order of the fields is D gene, V gene, J gene, clone size, CDR3 protein, CDR3 DNA. The D gene is left open where the match is weak. Clone size, where shown, is once, few, many, or a class for clones that have expanded.

NA	TRBV5-4	TRBJ2-2	NA	CASSLSGQNTGELFF	TGTGCCAGCAGCTTGTCTGGCCAGAACACCGGGGAGCTGTTTTTT
TRBD2	TRBV30	TRBJ2-3	NA	CAWTLAGDTQYF	TGTGCCTGGACTCTAGCGGGAGATACGCAGTATTTT
NA	TRBV3-1/TRBV3-2	TRBJ1-1	NA	CASSISTANTEAFF	TGTGCCAGCAGCATATCGACAGCGAACACTGAAGCTTTCTTT
TRBD1	TRBV10-3	TRBJ1-4	NA	CAISDPDRGRDEKLFF	TGTGCCATCAGTGACCCGGACAGGGGGCGTGATGAAAAACTGTTTTTT
NA	TRBV18	TRBJ2-7	once	CASSPNEARVGEQYF	TGTGCCAGCTCACCAAATGAAGCCAGGGTGGGCGAGCAGTACTTC
NA	TRBV12-3/TRBV12-4	TRBJ2-7	NA	CASATGASYEQYF	TGTGCCAGCGCGACAGGAGCGTCCTACGAGCAGTACTTC
NA	TRBV28	TRBJ1-5	once	CASSLFGDNSNQPQHF	TGTGCCAGCAGTTTATTCGGAGATAACAGCAATCAGCCCCAGCATTTT
TRBD2	TRBV7-3	TRBJ2-1	NA	CASSFGTSGLNEQFF	TGTGCCAGCAGCTTCGGGACTAGCGGGCTAAATGAGCAGTTCTTC
NA	TRBV10-1	TRBJ2-7	NA	CASSDCTRRGFCEQYF	TGCGCCAGCAGTGACTGTACCCGCCGGGGTTTTTGTGAGCAGTACTTC
NA	TRBV7-2	TRBJ2-2	NA	CASSLTVTNTGELFF	TGTGCCAGCAGCTTAACAGTAACGAACACCGGGGAGCTGTTTTTT
NA	TRBV14	TRBJ2-3	NA	CASSQGPDTQYF	TGTGCCAGCAGCCAAGGGCCAGATACGCAGTATTTT
NA	TRBV7-7	TRBJ2-3	once	CASSLAGRDTQYF	TGTGCCAGCAGCTTAGCGGGGCGGGATACGCAGTATTTT
NA	TRBV11-2	TRBJ1-2	NA	CASRPIGRGSGYTF	TGTGCCAGCAGACCCATAGGACGGGGATCTGGCTACACCTTC
NA	TRBV12-3/TRBV12-4	TRBJ2-7	NA	CASSRGAYYEQYF	TGTGCCAGCAGCCGTGGGGCCTACTACGAGCAGTACTTC
TRBD2	TRBV28	TRBJ2-3	once	CASSSAGAAGGDTQYF	TGTGCCAGCAGTTCAGCGGGAGCCGCGGGGGGAGATACGCAGTATTTT
TRBD1	TRBV5-4	TRBJ1-3	once	CASSLQGARTGNTIYF	TGTGCCAGCAGCTTGCAGGGGGCGCGTACTGGAAACACCATATATTTT
NA	TRBV7-8	TRBJ2-5	NA	CASSLLRAGETQYF	TGTGCCAGCAGCCTACTGAGGGCGGGGGAGACCCAGTACTTC
NA	TRBV6-5	TRBJ1-1	few	CASSYSRGGEAFF	TGTGCCAGCAGTTACTCGAGAGGAGGTGAAGCTTTCTTT
NA	TRBV5-5	TRBJ2-1	NA	CASSSLFDEQFF	TGTGCCAGCAGCTCCTTGTTCGATGAGCAGTTCTTC
TRBD1	TRBV7-9	TRBJ1-2	NA	CASSGDRGLYGYTF	TGTGCCAGCAGTGGGGACAGGGGGCTCTATGGCTACACCTTC
NA	TRBV7-9	TRBJ1-2	NA	CASSLGAVGGYTF	TGTGCCAGCAGCTTAGGGGCCGTCGGAGGCTACACCTTC
NA	TRBV29-1	TRBJ1-1	NA	CSVEVILGNTEAFF	TGCAGCGTTGAAGTAATTCTCGGGAACACTGAAGCTTTCTTT
TRBD1	TRBV28	TRBJ1-4	few	CASSLFGQGGEKLFF	TGTGCCAGCAGTTTATTTGGACAGGGAGGTGAAAAACTGTTTTTT
TRBD2	TRBV3-1/TRBV3-2	TRBJ2-1	once	CASSVGLAGGYNEQFF	TGTGCCAGCAGTGTAGGACTAGCGGGTGGCTACAATGAGCAGTTCTTC
NA	TRBV15	TRBJ2-5	NA	CATSSGQSSQETQYF	TGTGCCACCAGCAGTGGACAGAGCTCTCAAGAGACCCAGTACTTC
TRBD2	TRBV6-5	TRBJ2-3	NA	CASRPVAGGVDTQYF	TGTGCCAGCAGGCCCGTAGCGGGAGGGGTAGATACGCAGTATTTT
NA	TRBV7-8	TRBJ1-1	NA	CASSPEQGNTEAFF	TGTGCCAGCAGTCCCGAACAGGGGAACACTGAAGCTTTCTTT
TRBD1	TRBV5-1	TRBJ1-2	NA	CASRSQEGAGYGYTF	TGCGCCAGCAGAAGCCAAGAGGGGGCAGGCTATGGCTACACCTTC
TRBD2	TRBV6-5	TRBJ2-7	NA	CASSYSALAAYEQYF	TGTGCCAGCAGTTACTCTGCACTAGCGGCCTACGAGCAGTACTTC
TRBD2	TRBV7-9	TRBJ2-5	NA	CASSPTSGSPPQETQYF	TGTGCCAGCAGCCCGACTAGCGGGAGTCCCCCCCAAGAGACCCAGTACTTC
NA	TRBV19	TRBJ2-3	once	CASSIGELADTQYF	TGTGCCAGTAGTATAGGGGAGTTGGCAGATACGCAGTATTTT
TRBD1	TRBV6-5	TRBJ1-2	NA	CASFRGAGGRGYTF	TGTGCCAGCTTCCGCGGGGCAGGGGGCCGTGGCTACACCTTC
NA	TRBV18	TRBJ2-2	NA	CASSPSGGPGITGELFF	TGTGCCAGCTCACCATCGGGCGGGCCGGGTATTACCGGGGAGCTGTTTTTT